This T cell receptor beta chain was profiled in a study of cytomegalovirus exposure and HLA in healthy donors. Study-level points and caveats: TCR beta V- and J-gene trimming, according to a later analysis, was linked to a missense DCLRE1C variant. Analysis was performed later, and it showed HLA-associated TCR beta chains to be more clonally expanded than equally common others. There was a cluster of highly shared sequence variants that was likely a sequencing artifact.

In the PCR, 60 Vbeta and 13 Jbeta primers were used. The table came from immunoSEQ multiplex PCR; TCRdb's copy has only in-frame clones and leaves some out. Of under 150,000 clones listed, around three quarters are singletons. This clone has a single count. Its antigen is still unknown. V lost 0 bases, J lost 2 bases, and 7 bases lay in between. The CDR3 has 14 amino acids. Looked up from germline, CDR1 is MNHEY and CDR2 is SVGAGI. The genes are TRBV6-5 and TRBJ1-2, with D hard to call. This receptor was obtained from a woman aged 40 to 50 in good health and CMV-seropositive. Specimen: PBMCs. The CDR3 DNA reads TGTGCCAGCAGTTACTCGGCAGGCAACTATGGCTACACCTTC. Translation: CASSYSAGNYGYTF.